This T cell receptor (beta chain) was sequenced in a study of T cells expressing NK-cell markers (dated by TCRdb to the early 2020s). In terms of the full investigation: About eight donors provided sorted CD3+CD56+NKG2C+, CD3+CD56+NKG2C- and CD3+CD56-NKG2C+ T-cell subsets, whose TCR beta-chain repertoires were profiled. Seven of the eight sequenced donors were HCMV-seropositive and one was HCMV-seronegative. Libraries were sequenced as 2 x 150 bp reads on Illumina HiSeq 2000/2500, MiSeq or NextSeq. Randomly selected healthy volunteers, three men and five women, were used as the eight sequenced donors.

As regards this clonotype: Its antigen specificity is not known.

General findings and caveats noted by the study authors: In more than five donors, the dominant CD3+CD56+NKG2C+ clonotypes were found to rank among the top 10 CD8+ clonotypes and to make up roughly 1.0-7.5% of CD8+ T cells. Whether the expanded NKG2C-expressing T cell clones were specific for HCMV antigens was left unclear. Those dominant clonotypes were again the most abundant among CD3+CD56-NKG2C+ cells in a handful of donors, at about 28.3-60.1%.

HCMV-specific IgG was detected in serum with a commercial ELISA kit to determine HCMV serostatus. Ficoll density gradient centrifugation was used to isolate peripheral blood mononuclear cells from blood. TCRdb shows the sequencer as Illumina HiSeq 2000. TCR beta cDNA libraries were made by 5'RACE template switching that added a universal primer site and unique molecular identifiers. cDNA synthesis was primed from the TCR beta constant segment, followed by two successive PCR amplification steps. As for the original processing: Reads were demultiplexed and grouped by UMI with MIGEC, and clonotypes were assembled and quantified with MiTCR. To exclude erroneous sequences, any TCR cDNA sequence not supported by at least two reads was discarded. Downstream repertoire analysis used the tcR package, and clonotypes were matched across fractions by CDR3 nucleotide sequence plus V segment. VDJmatch was used to annotate antigen specificity against VDJdb, with one amino acid substitution in CDR3 allowed. TCRdb reprocessed the reads and lists each CDR3 protein sequence as a single entry, with no DNA. TCRdb assigned the V and J calls; the authors' analysis was not used. The data table for this sample lists roughly 280,000 distinct CDR3 sequences. The ten biggest clones cover about 0.4% of the sample.

Including the terminal cysteine and phenylalanine, the CDR3 comprises 12 residues. No DNA accompanies this entry. The germline V gene (reference sequence) yields SEHNR for CDR1 and FQNEAQ for CDR2. The chain employs TRBV7-9 and TRBJ2-1. The sequencing input was blood T cells: a sorted CD56 or NKG2C T cell subset, CD4+ or CD8+ T cells, or bulk PBMC T cells (not recorded which). This clonotype was obtained from a man aged 18 to 29 in good health. Donor details come from another sample of the same person, matched by shared clones. CDR3 loop: CASSWVLTEQFF.